The 9 T cell receptor beta chains below all came from one sample that was sequenced in a study of blood T cell repertoires in COVID-19. The repertoire was sequenced with immunoSEQ multiplex PCR; TCRdb's copy has only in-frame clones and lacks some. This sample has about 110,000 clones, with around 82% found just once. The sequencing input was peripheral blood. The receptors here all came from a human donor in a cohort sampled during active or convalescent COVID-19.

The genes are TRBV3-1 (or the pseudogene TRBV3-2) and TRBJ1-3, with D hard to call. CDR3 length: 17 amino acids. Germline CDR1 and CDR2: LGHDT and YNNKEL (reference sequence). V was trimmed by 3 bases and J by 0 bases, leaving 15 bases between them. CDR3 sequence reads: CASSHPLTGFSGNTIYF. As DNA, the CDR3 is TGTGCCAGCAGCCACCCCCTAACCGGTTTCTCTGGAAACACCATATATTTT.

This chain links TRBV20-1 with TRBJ2-3; 7 nucleotides match TRBD1. Germline trimming cut 8 bases from V and 14 bases from J; bases unmatched to any gene: 13. This CDR3 region has 11 residues. Germline values: CDR1 DFQATT, CDR2 SNEGSKA (reference sequence). Here the CDR3 DNA reads TGCAGTACCACAGGGGTCCGCCTCGGGTATTTT. It yields the protein CSTTGVRLGYF.

V is TRBV5-1 and J is TRBJ2-2; D perhaps matches TRBD2 (6 bases). V was pared by 5 bases and J by 4 bases, with 15 bases between. The CDR3 is made up of 15 amino acids. Germline loops: CDR1 SGHRS, CDR2 YFSETQ. The DNA for the CDR3 is TGCGCCAGCAGGATGCGGGAAATGAGCACCGGGGAGCTGTTTTTT. Amino acids: CASRMREMSTGELFF.

This CDR3 is CASRRTEGPYQPQHF. The CDR3 DNA sequence: TGTGCCAGTCGGAGGACGGAAGGTCCTTATCAGCCCCAGCATTTT. V and J are TRBV19 and TRBJ1-5; no firm D call. CDR1 is LNHDA, CDR2 SQIVND, per germline (reference sequence). This CDR3 has 15 amino acids. V lost 8 bases and J 5 bases, leaving 19 bases between the germline ends.

With respect to this clone: Additional DNA sequences in this sample encode the identical CDR3. The V and J genes are TRBV2 and TRBJ2-5; 12 bases align to TRBD2. The CDR3 sequence is 16 residues long. Germline CDR1 reads SNHLY; CDR2 reads FYNNEI. J lost 2 bases, V lost 1 base, and 2 bases had no gene match. This chain's CDR3 is CASSEGLAGGQETQYF. CDR3 DNA sequence: TGTGCCAGCAGTGAAGGTCTAGCGGGAGGGCAAGAGACCCAGTACTTC.

The rearrangement uses TRBV29-1 and TRBJ2-5; TRBD1 might be the D (6 bases). This CDR3 contains 12 residues. V was pared by 6 bases and J by 2 bases, with 10 bases between. The germline gives CDR1 SQVTM, CDR2 ANQGSEA. The CDR3 nucleotides read TGCAGCGTGGGGACATCTCAAGAGACCCAGTACTTC. Its protein is CSVGTSQETQYF.

This clone was observed once. V is TRBV9 and J is TRBJ1-3; 7 nucleotides agree with TRBD1. V was clipped by 3 bases and J by 4 bases; unmatched bases: 7. The CDR3 totals 15 residues. CDR1 and CDR2 (germline): SGDLS, YYNGEE. CDR3 amino acids: CASSGYRGAGNTIYF. The CDR3 region has the DNA TGTGCCAGCAGCGGATACAGGGGTGCGGGAAACACCATATATTTT.

This clone was seen a single time. The V and J genes are TRBV18 and TRBJ1-2, with no clear D. Germline lookup yields CDR1 KGHSH and CDR2 LQKENI. V was trimmed by 1 base and J by 2 bases, leaving 8 bases between them. This CDR3 contains 14 residues. In DNA form, the CDR3 reads TGTGCCAGCTCACCACACCCACAGAACTATGGCTACACCTTC. Its protein is CASSPHPQNYGYTF.

Here the CDR3 reads CASSLTAGGYNEQFF. CDR3 nucleotides: TGTGCCAGCAGCTTAACGGCGGGCGGCTACAATGAGCAGTTCTTC. The genes are TRBV7-3 and TRBJ2-1; tentatively, D is TRBD2 (5 bases). The length of the CDR3 is 15 residues. CDR1 is SGHTA and CDR2 is FQGTGA in the germline V gene. The ends were cut back, 0 bases at V and 3 bases at J, with 9 bases in the middle. Full variable domain (remainder filled in from reference TRBV7-3 and TRBJ2-1): GAGVSQTPSNKVTEKGKYVELRCDPISGHTALYWYRQSLGQGPEFLIYFQGTGAADDSGLPNDRFFAVRPEGSVSTLKIQRTERGDSAVYLCASSLTAGGYNEQFFGPGTRLTVL.